This T cell receptor (beta chain) was captured by sequencing in a study of T cells in pancreatic ductal adenocarcinoma. Study-wide findings and caveats: No significant tumor-blood clonality difference; means were about 0.11 and 0.072.

Germline assignment: CDR1 MNHEY and CDR2 SVGAGI. CDR3 length: 15 residues. Deletions cut 2 bases from V and 6 bases from J, with 14 bases between. Data came from immunoSEQ multiplex PCR; TCRdb stores just in-frame clones and leaves some out. The repertoire holds roughly 100,000 clones, with roughly 96% as singletons. Comment on this clone: What it binds is unknown.

Selected pancreatic ductal adenocarcinoma patients had undergone surgery without neoadjuvant therapy. The chain carries TRBV6-5 and TRBJ2-1; D is perhaps TRBD2 (5 bases). Sequenced: PBMCs. The clonotype comes from a human donor with pancreatic ductal adenocarcinoma. In DNA form, the CDR3 reads TGTGCCAGCAGTTACGGGAGACTCCCTGTCAATGAGCAGTTCTTC. Translating it yields CASSYGRLPVNEQFF.